The rows below give T cell receptor beta chains drawn from one sample of a study of blood T cell repertoires in COVID-19. Sequencing used immunoSEQ multiplex PCR; TCRdb keeps in-frame clones, though not all of them. The sample lists around 400,000 clones; roughly 88% were seen once. The sample taken for sequencing was PBMCs or T cells enriched from blood (not recorded which). The receptors were sampled from a woman aged 18-29 years who had been exposed to COVID-19. Each CDR3 is given with its conserved first and last residue. The D gene is left open where the match is weak. For some rows the clone size is stated as once, few or many, or as a class when expanded; others skip it.

clone_size,cdr3_length,d_call,j_call,v_call,cdr3_aa,cdr3_nt
.,15,.,TRBJ2-7,TRBV7-9,CASSLDGAGPYEQYF,TGTGCCAGCAGCTTAGATGGCGCGGGGCCCTACGAGCAGTACTTC
few,14,.,TRBJ1-4,TRBV27,CASGNSLPREKLFF,TGTGCCAGCGGAAACAGTCTGCCTCGTGAAAAACTGTTTTTT
.,15,.,TRBJ1-1,TRBV9,CASSARVSVNTEAFF,TGTGCCAGCAGCGCTCGGGTTTCCGTTAACACTGAAGCTTTCTTT
.,19,TRBD1,TRBJ2-7,TRBV5-1,CASSLPKYPQGPRSYEQYF,TGCGCCAGCAGCTTACCCAAATACCCACAGGGGCCCCGCTCCTACGAGCAGTACTTC
.,15,.,TRBJ2-1,TRBV19,CASSIMRTSYNEQFF,TGTGCCAGTAGTATAATGCGGACTTCCTACAATGAGCAGTTCTTC
.,16,TRBD2,TRBJ2-1,TRBV7-8,CASSTRLAGLYNEQFF,TGTGCCAGCAGCACCAGACTAGCGGGACTCTACAATGAGCAGTTCTTC
.,11,.,TRBJ1-2,TRBV6-5,CASRYPAVYTF,TGTGCCAGCAGATACCCGGCGGTCTACACCTTC
once,16,.,TRBJ2-2,TRBV5-1,CASSLALGLTTGELFF,TGCGCCAGCAGCTTGGCGCTGGGACTTACCACCGGGGAGCTGTTTTTT
.,13,TRBD1,TRBJ2-1,TRBV14,CATRQGGSNEQFF,TGTGCCACGAGACAGGGGGGGTCGAATGAGCAGTTCTTC
.,16,.,TRBJ1-6,TRBV27,CASSLGQSFYNSPLHF,TGTGCCAGCAGTTTAGGGCAGAGTTTCTATAATTCACCCCTCCACTTT
.,16,TRBD2,TRBJ2-6,TRBV5-1,CASSSSGSTGANVLTF,TGCGCCAGCAGCTCTAGCGGGAGCACTGGGGCCAACGTCCTGACTTTC
.,14,.,TRBJ2-3,TRBV9,CASSVGAGPDTQYF,TGTGCCAGCAGCGTAGGGGCAGGGCCAGATACGCAGTATTTT
.,15,.,TRBJ2-3,TRBV2,CASRWAEISTDTQYF,TGTGCCAGCCGCTGGGCAGAAATAAGCACAGATACGCAGTATTTT
.,17,.,TRBJ2-3,TRBV21-1,CASSKCGGGTPLDTQYF,TGTGCCAGCAGCAAATGTGGCGGGGGGACTCCGTTAGATACGCAGTATTTT
.,19,TRBD1,TRBJ1-5,TRBV28,CASSRSGQGIENSNQPQHF,TGTGCCAGCAGCCGATCAGGACAGGGGATTGAGAATAGCAATCAGCCCCAGCATTTT
.,11,.,TRBJ2-3,TRBV30,CAWSVLDTQYF,TGTGCCTGGAGTGTACTGGATACGCAGTATTTT
.,14,TRBD1,TRBJ1-6,TRBV19,CASMETGGNSPLHF,TGTGCCAGTATGGAGACAGGGGGCAATTCACCCCTCCACTTT
few,11,.,TRBJ1-1,TRBV28,CASRETGEAFF,TGTGCCAGCAGGGAAACAGGAGAAGCTTTCTTT
.,15,TRBD1,TRBJ2-7,TRBV4-3,CASSQDRTGAVEQYF,TGCGCCAGCAGCCAAGACCGGACAGGGGCAGTGGAGCAGTACTTC
.,15,TRBD1,TRBJ2-7,TRBV4-1,CASSQGTGGPYEQYF,TGCGCCAGCAGCCAAGGGACAGGGGGGCCCTACGAGCAGTACTTC
.,16,TRBD1,TRBJ2-7,TRBV7-9,CASRPPPDRGRPEQYF,TGTGCCAGCAGACCCCCCCCGGACAGGGGGCGTCCCGAGCAGTACTTC
.,16,.,TRBJ1-5,TRBV28,CASRSTFRASNQPQHF,TGTGCCAGCAGGTCCACTTTCAGGGCTAGCAATCAGCCCCAGCATTTT
.,16,TRBD1,TRBJ2-2,TRBV12-5,CASGLVQGGYTGELFF,TGTGCTAGTGGTTTGGTACAGGGGGGTTATACCGGGGAGCTGTTTTTT
.,15,TRBD1,TRBJ1-2,TRBV6-1,CASSEAPGQGDGYTF,TGTGCCAGCAGTGAAGCGCCGGGACAGGGAGATGGCTACACCTTC
.,15,.,TRBJ2-7,TRBV28,CASRLGLRSSYEQYF,TGTGCCAGCAGGCTTGGGTTACGGAGCTCCTACGAGCAGTACTTC
few,12,.,TRBJ2-7,TRBV7-6,CASSFGTGEQYF,TGTGCCAGCAGCTTTGGGACTGGGGAGCAGTACTTC
.,13,.,TRBJ2-7,TRBV9,CASSGLGLYEQYF,TGTGCCAGCAGCGGGTTGGGGCTTTACGAGCAGTACTTC
.,16,.,TRBJ2-3,TRBV5-8,CASSQRQLSSTDTQYF,TGTGCCAGCAGCCAAAGACAGTTGAGTAGCACAGATACGCAGTATTTT
.,15,TRBD1,TRBJ1-4,TRBV6-5,CASSSQGIVNEKLFF,TGTGCCAGCAGCTCACAGGGGATAGTGAACGAAAAACTGTTTTTT
once,14,TRBD1,TRBJ2-7,TRBV6-5,CASSYGQGVREQYF,TGTGCCAGCAGTTACGGGCAGGGGGTACGCGAGCAGTACTTC
.,13,.,TRBJ2-2,TRBV6-4,CASSVTNTGELFF,TGTGCCAGCAGCGTTACGAACACCGGGGAGCTGTTTTTT
few,12,.,TRBJ2-7,TRBV5-6,CASSPDYGEQYF,TGTGCCAGCAGCCCAGACTACGGCGAGCAGTACTTC
.,13,TRBD2,TRBJ2-7,TRBV29-1,CSVHGTSNYEQYF,TGCAGCGTCCACGGGACTAGTAACTACGAGCAGTACTTC
.,13,.,TRBJ1-1,TRBV12-3/TRBV12-4,CASSLEGRTEAFF,TGTGCCAGCAGTTTAGAGGGGCGCACTGAAGCTTTCTTT
.,18,TRBD1,TRBJ2-7,TRBV7-9,CASSAGTGSKLISYEQYF,TGTGCCAGCAGTGCCGGGACAGGGTCTAAACTAATCTCCTACGAGCAGTACTTC
.,14,.,TRBJ1-5,TRBV5-8,CASSLEGGDQPQHF,TGTGCCAGCAGCTTGGAGGGCGGGGATCAGCCCCAGCATTTT
.,17,TRBD2,TRBJ2-2,TRBV5-4,CASSATSGGARTGELFF,TGTGCCAGCAGCGCTACTAGCGGGGGGGCGCGTACCGGGGAGCTGTTTTTT
few,15,TRBD1,TRBJ1-4,TRBV4-1,CASSTTGTGSEKLFF,TGCGCCAGCAGCACGACCGGGACAGGGTCTGAAAAACTGTTTTTT
.,16,.,TRBJ2-7,TRBV5-1,CASSLAPGSGSGEQYF,TGCGCCAGCAGCTTGGCCCCGGGCTCGGGGTCTGGGGAGCAGTACTTC
.,14,.,TRBJ1-5,TRBV19,CASSIGVYRGPQHF,TGTGCCAGTAGTATAGGGGTTTATCGGGGGCCCCAGCATTTT
few,12,.,TRBJ1-5,TRBV12-3/TRBV12-4,CASSSTSEPQHF,TGTGCCAGCAGTTCGACCAGCGAGCCCCAGCATTTT
.,11,.,TRBJ2-1,TRBV30,CAWSEPGWQFF,TGTGCCTGGAGTGAGCCAGGGTGGCAGTTCTTC
.,14,TRBD1,TRBJ1-1,TRBV2,CASSDTGQGSGAFF,TGTGCCAGCAGTGATACGGGACAGGGGTCAGGAGCTTTCTTT
few,13,.,TRBJ2-7,TRBV15,CATSRDYAGEQYF,TGTGCCACCAGCAGAGATTACGCGGGGGAGCAGTACTTC
.,14,.,TRBJ2-3,TRBV25-1,CASSEPQNTDTQYF,TGTGCCAGCAGTGAACCACAGAACACAGATACGCAGTATTTT
.,14,TRBD1,TRBJ1-1,TRBV29-1,CSVDRGQMNTEAFF,TGCAGCGTTGACAGGGGGCAAATGAACACTGAAGCTTTCTTT
.,16,TRBD1,TRBJ1-6,TRBV7-2,CASSFTGGGTYSPLHF,TGTGCCAGCAGCTTTACAGGGGGCGGTACATATTCACCCCTCCACTTT
.,14,.,TRBJ2-1,TRBV7-9,CASSPRGGLNEQFF,TGTGCCAGCAGCCCGAGGGGGGGTCTCAATGAGCAGTTCTTC
.,14,TRBD1,TRBJ2-5,TRBV5-1,CASSSGQGGETQYF,TGCGCCAGCAGCTCAGGACAGGGTGGGGAGACCCAGTACTTC